What follows are 28 T cell receptor beta chains derived from one specimen sequenced in a study of tumor-infiltrating lymphocytes in oesophageal squamous cell carcinoma. TCRdb re-called the PCR reads with MiXCR, one entry per CDR3 protein. The sample has under 20,000 distinct CDR3 sequences; about 50% are singletons. Sample: esophageal tumor tissue. Receptor source: a male donor with esophageal squamous cell carcinoma.

The chain combines TRBV7-8 with TRBJ2-1, with TRBD2 identical over 13 bases. With the DNA end fitting TRBJ2-7 better, the J assignment may be wrong. The CDR3 has 17 amino acids. The V gene's germline CDR1 is SGHVS and CDR2 FQNEAQ. For the CDR3, the DNA is TGTGCCAGCAGCCCCCGGACTAGCGGGAGTATAGGCTACGAGCAGTACTTC. Its protein product is CASSPRTSGSIGYEQYF.

This chain connects TRBV7-8 to TRBJ1-3; no clear D gene. CDR1 is SGHVS, CDR2 FQNEAQ, per germline. V was pared by 5 bases and J by 0 bases, with 8 bases between. This CDR3 has 14 amino acids. The CDR3 protein is CASSPAGSGNTIYF. The CDR3 DNA reads TGTGCCAGCAGCCCCGCAGGCTCTGGAAACACCATATATTTT.

The genes are TRBV7-6 and TRBJ1-6, with TRBD1 as a possible D gene (5 bases). Near its end, the DNA agrees better with TRBJ1-5, so the J call may be wrong. This CDR3 spans 14 amino acids. Germline lookup yields CDR1 SGHVS and CDR2 FNYEAQ. The CDR3 region has the DNA TGTGCCAGCGGATCCGGTTTTGGGGACCAGCCCCAGCATTTT. This codes for CASGSGFGDQPQHF.

In its sample, this clonotype ranks as large. This sequence joins TRBV6-6 and TRBJ2-4; D is tentatively TRBD1 or TRBD2 (5 bases each). The CDR3 runs 14 residues. The V end was cut by 2 bases, the J end by 0 bases, with 5 bases between. Germline V gene data show CDR1 as MNHNY and CDR2 as SVGAGI (reference sequence). In nucleotides, the CDR3 is TGTGCCAGCAGTTACGGGGGAGCCAAAAACATTCAGTACTTC. Residues: CASSYGGAKNIQYF.

With regard to this clonotype: Since no conserved phenylalanine or tryptophan closes the CDR3, a read error is the likely cause. The DNA is omitted, as the CDR3 cannot be located on it reliably, and the CDR3 follows TCRdb's listing. This chain links TRBV6-8 with TRBJ2-1; TRBD1, the table's D call, was not compared with the DNA. CDR1 is MNHGY, CDR2 SAAAGT, per germline. The CDR3 has 16 residues if both end residues are counted. The CDR3 sequence is CASSRQTGNSPLHFGN.

This clonotype appeared once. The rearrangement uses TRBV7-9 and TRBJ1-5; 7 bases match TRBD1. The V gene's germline CDR1 is SEHNR and CDR2 FQNEAQ (reference sequence). The CDR3 runs 14 residues. The ends lost 5 bases at V and 2 bases at J; junction bases unmatched: 3. As DNA, the CDR3 is TGTGCCAGCAGCAGTACAGGGGGCAATCAGCCCCAGCATTTT. Translated: CASSSTGGNQPQHF.

There are many counts of this clonotype. This chain links TRBV4-2 with TRBJ2-5; no definite D call. Trimming removed 0 bases from V and 11 bases from J, with 10 bases in between. Germline V gives CDR1 LGHNA, CDR2 YNFKEQ. This CDR3 has 12 amino acids. The DNA for the CDR3 is TGTGCCAGCAGCCAAGATTTGAAGGGTCAGTACTTC. It encodes CASSQDLKGQYF.

The chain combines TRBV12-3 or TRBV12-4 with TRBJ2-1; 8 bases match TRBD1. The better agreement between TRBJ2-7 and the DNA end casts doubt on the J call. The CDR3 loop spans 13 amino acids. Here the CDR3 reads CASSPGQGYEQYF. CDR3 nucleotides: TGTGCCAGCAGTCCTGGACAGGGCTACGAGCAGTACTTC.

This clonotype was observed many times. V and J are TRBV19 and TRBJ1-1; the D gene is possibly TRBD1 (5 bases). V gave up 6 bases and J gave up 5 bases, with 16 bases separating them. The germline V gene encodes CDR1 LNHDA and CDR2 SQIVND (reference sequence). The CDR3 contains 14 residues. CDR3 in amino acids: CASRRSGAGTEAFF. In DNA, the CDR3 is TGTGCCAGTAGAAGGTCGGGCGCAGGGACTGAAGCTTTCTTT. Drawing the rest from reference TRBV19 and TRBJ1-1, the complete variable domain is DGGITQSPKYLFRKEGQNVTLSCEQNLNHDAMYWYRQDPGQGLRLIYYSQIVNDFQKGDIAEGYSVSREKKESFPLTVTSAQKNPTAFYLCASRRSGAGTEAFFGQGTRLTVV.

The sample holds a few counts of this clonotype. The chain combines TRBV7-2 with TRBJ2-5, with 10 bases matching TRBD2. The DNA end lines up better with TRBJ2-7; the J call may be wrong. Germline V lookup: CDR1 SGHTA, CDR2 FQGNSA. This CDR3 has 13 residues. The CDR3 DNA follows: TGTGCCAGCAGTTCACTAGCGGGATACGAGCAGTACTTC. It codes for CASSSLAGYEQYF.

This clonotype has only one observation. As the CDR3 is not closed by the conserved phenylalanine or tryptophan, this likely results from a read error. The limits of the CDR3 on the DNA are not certain, so only TCRdb's listed CDR3 is given. V is TRBV7-4 and J is TRBJ2-7; whether TRBD2, the table's D call, matches the DNA was not checked. CDR1 and CDR2 (germline): SGHVT, SQSDAQ. The CDR3 totals 18 residues, both ends included. CDR3 loop: CASSLVGEGISDEQYFGS.

The table lists this clonotype with a few counts. The CDR3 DNA follows: TGCAGTGCCGACCCGGGACTAGACTACGGCAATGAGCAGTTCTTC. This translates into CSADPGLDYGNEQFF. The genes are TRBV20-1 and TRBJ2-1; 8 nucleotides align to TRBD2. The CDR3 spans 15 residues. The germline CDR1 and CDR2 sequences are DFQATT and SNEGSKA (reference sequence). V gave up 6 bases and J gave up 6 bases; unmatched junction bases: 13.

The CDR3 DNA reads TGTGCCAGCGGGCGCGGGGGCGTAACCGGGGAGCTGTTTTTT. Translated: CASGRGGVTGELFF. The chain joins TRBV7-3 to TRBJ2-2, with D possibly being TRBD2 (7 bases). This CDR3 is built from 14 residues. Germline V gene data show CDR1 as SGHTA and CDR2 as FQGTGA. V was clipped by 8 bases and J by 5 bases, with 15 bases between them.

The chain couples TRBV6-8 to TRBJ1-5; D remains unclear. V was pared by 5 bases and J by 2 bases, with 13 bases between. Germline V gene sequence: CDR1 MNHGY, CDR2 SAAAGT. The length of the CDR3 is 15 residues. The CDR3 sequence: CASSVRGNRNQPQHF. In DNA, the CDR3 is TGTGCCAGCAGTGTTAGAGGGAATCGCAATCAGCCCCAGCATTTT.

CDR3 nucleotides: TGTGCCAGCAGCTTATCTCGGGACTACAATGAGCAGTTCTTC. Translating gives CASSLSRDYNEQFF. This chain links TRBV7-3 with TRBJ2-1; perhaps TRBD2 as D (5 bases). The CDR3 runs 14 residues. V lost 2 bases and J 3 bases, leaving 8 bases between the germline ends. Germline CDR1 is SGHTA and CDR2 is FQGTGA.

The table lists this clonotype with a few counts. V gene TRBV10-2 combines with J gene TRBJ2-1; 11 nucleotides match TRBD2. The CDR3 is made up of 15 amino acids. J lost 8 bases, V lost 0 bases, and 3 bases had no gene match. Per the germline V gene, CDR1 is WSHSY and CDR2 is SAAADI. DNA of the CDR3: TGCGCCAGCAGTGAGTCGACTAGCGGGGCGGATGAGCAGTTCTTC. Translating it yields CASSESTSGADEQFF.

The chain links TRBV10-2 to TRBJ2-3, with TRBD1 as a possible D gene (5 bases). Germline-derived CDR1 and CDR2 are WSHSY and SAAADI. V was pared by 4 bases and J by 1 base, with 12 bases between. The CDR3 contains 15 residues. The CDR3, as DNA: TGCGCCAGCAGTGGTTCCGGACAAGGCACAGATACGCAGTATTTT. It is translated as CASSGSGQGTDTQYF.

This clonotype was counted a few times. The chain carries TRBV7-9 and TRBJ2-5; tentative D call: TRBD2 (5 bases). The CDR3 contains 14 residues. V was pared by 3 bases and J by 3 bases, with 11 bases between. Per germline, CDR1 SEHNR and CDR2 FQNEAQ (reference sequence). CDR3 residues: CASSFYRDKETQYF. CDR3 in DNA: TGTGCCAGCAGCTTCTACCGGGATAAAGAGACCCAGTACTTC.

The genes are TRBV27 and TRBJ1-3; D is undetermined. The germline V gene has CDR1 MNHEY and CDR2 SMNVEV (reference sequence). V was shortened by 5 bases and J by 4 bases, with 12 bases between the two germline ends. The CDR3 is 14 residues long. CDR3: CASSPSIRGNTIYF. CDR3 DNA sequence: TGTGCCAGCAGTCCCTCTATACGAGGAAACACCATATATTTT.

The chain joins TRBV7-2 to TRBJ2-5; D is ambiguous. The J call may not be correct, given that the DNA end is closer to TRBJ2-7. The CDR3 runs to 15 residues. In germline, CDR1 is SGHTA, CDR2 FQGNSA. Here the CDR3 reads CASTLSWARTYEQYF. DNA of the CDR3: TGTGCCAGCACCCTCTCATGGGCGAGAACCTACGAGCAGTACTTC.

V usage is TRBV12-3 or TRBV12-4 and J usage is TRBJ2-5; 10 bases line up with TRBD1. Judging by the DNA end, TRBJ2-7 fits better; the J call may be wrong. The CDR3 is made up of 14 amino acids. CDR3: CASRAGTGEDEQYF. CDR3 sequence (DNA): TGTGCCAGCAGAGCCGGGACAGGGGAGGACGAGCAGTACTTC.

This clonotype occurred many times. The CDR3: CASRTSIRDRGAAFF. Here the CDR3 DNA reads TGTGCCAGCAGGACAAGTATACGGGACAGGGGGGCGGCTTTCTTT. V usage is TRBV6-2 or TRBV6-3 and J usage is TRBJ1-1, with 11 bases aligning to TRBD1. Germline lookup yields CDR1 MNHEY and CDR2 SVGEGT. V lost 6 bases to trimming and J lost 11 bases; unmatched junction nucleotides: 14. The CDR3 extends over 15 amino acids.

This clonotype has more than one count but fewer than ten. This may be a read error: a much more frequent sequence differs by one nucleotide. The chain recombines TRBV5-1 with TRBJ2-5, with 10 bases that match TRBD2. Per germline, CDR1 SGHRS and CDR2 YFSETQ. CDR3 length: 15 residues. V trimming: 4 bases; J trimming: 11 bases; junction bases outside the gene matches: 14. Here the CDR3 reads CASSTTSGTYNEQYF. The CDR3 DNA is TGCGCCAGCAGCACCACTAGCGGGACCTACAATGAGCAGTACTTC.

This clonotype was picked up one time. J is TRBJ2-2 and V is TRBV7-4; D perhaps matches TRBD2 (6 bases). Germline CDR1 reads SGHVT; CDR2 reads SQSDAQ. The V end lost 11 bases, the J end lost 0 bases, and 16 bases lay between the germline ends. This CDR3 has 15 amino acids. Written as DNA, the CDR3 is TGTGCCTACACCCAGGGCGGGGCGAACACCGGGGAGCTGTTTTTT. Amino acid sequence: CAYTQGGANTGELFF.

The chain links TRBV7-2 to TRBJ2-4, with 9 bases fitting TRBD1. V shed 0 bases and J 13 bases; nucleotides not matched to a gene: 7. The CDR3 is 14 amino acids. CDR1 is SGHTA and CDR2 is FQGNSA in the germline V gene. The CDR3 coding sequence is TGTGCCAGCAGCTTAGCGGGACAGGGTAAGGAGCAGTACTTC. Translating gives CASSLAGQGKEQYF.

This clonotype was counted a single time. CDR3 coding DNA: TGTGCCAGCAGCTTGGCGGGGGTCCCCGAGCAGTTCTTC. This translates into CASSLAGVPEQFF. The V and J genes are TRBV7-2 and TRBJ2-5; 7 bases agree with TRBD2. Near its end, the DNA agrees better with TRBJ2-1, so the J call may be wrong. This CDR3 contains 13 residues. Per germline, CDR1 SGHTA and CDR2 FQGNSA.

This clonotype was observed a few times. The chain employs TRBV7-2 and TRBJ2-5; weak D call: TRBD2 (7 bases). The germline V gene encodes CDR1 SGHTA and CDR2 FQGNSA. This CDR3 is 14 amino acids long. V lost 5 bases, J lost 4 bases, and 14 bases lay in between. The CDR3 region has the DNA TGTGCCAGCAGCCGAGGGGGGGACCGAGAGACCCAGTACTTC. Protein product: CASSRGGDRETQYF.

This clonotype ranks as medium-sized. The chain couples TRBV6-6 to TRBJ2-5; D possibly uses TRBD1 or TRBD2 (6 bases each). Trimming stripped 1 base from V and 5 bases from J, with 14 bases between. The CDR3 totals 15 residues. CDR1 and CDR2 from the germline V gene are MNHNY and SVGAGI (reference sequence). The chain's CDR3 is CASSYWLGGRETQYF. The CDR3, as DNA: TGTGCCAGCAGTTACTGGTTGGGGGGCCGGGAGACCCAGTACTTC.